The 13 T cell receptor beta chains reported below all come from one sample, sequenced in a study of T cell changes during pregnancy in multiple sclerosis. The method was immunoSEQ multiplex PCR; TCRdb's version includes in-frame clones alone and lacks a portion of them. The sample yields some 94,000 clones, more than 85% seen once. Sequencing used peripheral blood, obtained in the first trimester of pregnancy. All receptors come from a female donor in good health, enrolled as a control in a pregnancy study.

For the CDR3, the DNA is TGTGCCAGCAGCCATCAGGGAAACTATGGCTACACCTTC. Translated, it gives CASSHQGNYGYTF. This chain connects TRBV7-9 to TRBJ1-2; perhaps TRBD1 as D (5 bases). The V end lost 5 bases, the J end lost 2 bases, and 9 bases lay between the germline ends. Germline V lookup: CDR1 SEHNR, CDR2 FQNEAQ (reference sequence). The CDR3 runs to 13 residues.

Written as DNA, the CDR3 is TGTGCCAGCAGTGAAAGGGGGCAGGTCTACCGAGAGGACTATGGCTACACCTTC. As protein: CASSERGQVYREDYGYTF. The J gene is TRBJ1-2, the V gene TRBV6-1; TRBD1 matches 7 bases. The CDR3 runs to 18 residues. Germline lookup yields CDR1 MNHNS and CDR2 SASEGT. Trimming removed 2 bases from V and 3 bases from J; junction bases left unmatched: 15.

This chain joins TRBV15 and TRBJ1-4, with 10 nucleotides matching TRBD1. CDR1 is LNHNV and CDR2 is YYDKDF in the germline V gene (reference sequence). V trimming: 6 bases; J trimming: 0 bases; junction bases outside the gene matches: 10. The CDR3 totals 18 residues. The CDR3 nucleotides are TGTGCCACCAGGTGGAAAATTGGACAGGGGGCAACTAATGAAAAACTGTTTTTT. Amino acid sequence: CATRWKIGQGATNEKLFF.

The chain has TRBV5-1 and TRBJ1-1; 8 bases map to TRBD1. The CDR3 is 13 residues long. CDR1 SGHRS and CDR2 YFSETQ come from the germline V gene. After removal of 5 bases from V and 6 bases from J, the junction contained 6 bases not matched to a gene. This CDR3 is CASRTGEMPEAFF. DNA of the CDR3: TGCGCCAGCAGGACAGGGGAAATGCCTGAAGCTTTCTTT.

This clone was found once. The chain employs TRBV7-6 and TRBJ2-5; tentatively, D is TRBD1 (5 bases). The CDR3 spans 14 residues. Trimming left V 2 bases short and J 1 base short, with 8 bases between. The germline CDR1 and CDR2 sequences are SGHVS and FNYEAQ. This chain's CDR3 is CASSLSRAQETQYF. The DNA of the CDR3 is TGTGCCAGCAGCTTAAGCAGGGCCCAAGAGACCCAGTACTTC.

The rearrangement joins TRBV4-3 to TRBJ2-5, with 10 bases matching TRBD2. Germline V gene lookup returns CDR1 LGHNA and CDR2 YSLEER. V lost 4 bases, J lost 3 bases, and 5 bases stayed unmatched. This CDR3 contains 15 residues. The CDR3 DNA reads as TGCGCCAGCAGCCGACTACTAGCGGGGAAAGAGACCCAGTACTTC. It encodes CASSRLLAGKETQYF.

CDR3 DNA sequence: TGTGCCACCCACTACGCCGGGACAGCCGCGTCTGGAAACACCATATATTTT. Translation gives CATHYAGTAASGNTIYF. The chain carries TRBV10-3 and TRBJ1-3; 7 nucleotides match TRBD1. The CDR3 has 17 residues. The trim removed 10 bases at V and 1 base at J, leaving 16 bases unmatched. Germline V gene lookup returns CDR1 ENHRY and CDR2 SYGVKD.

For the CDR3, the DNA is TGTGCCATCACCCAGGGGGCGTGGAGCAATCAGCCCCAGCATTTT. Its protein is CAITQGAWSNQPQHF. The V gene is TRBV6-1, the J gene TRBJ1-5; TRBD1 matches 8 bases. Germline V lookup: CDR1 MNHNS, CDR2 SASEGT. The V segment lost 10 bases and the J segment 1 base; nucleotides outside the gene matches: 9. This CDR3 region has 15 residues.

The gene calls are TRBV28 and TRBJ2-2; 8 bases are a match to TRBD2. This CDR3 comprises 14 residues. CDR1 is MDHEN, CDR2 SYDVKM, per germline. With 7 bases clipped from V and 6 bases from J, the junction kept 7 bases outside the gene matches. The CDR3 is CASNPGGRPGELFF. CDR3 sequence (DNA): TGTGCCAGCAACCCGGGGGGGCGGCCCGGGGAGCTGTTTTTT.

The gene calls are TRBV5-1 and TRBJ2-5, with D possibly TRBD2 on 5 matching bases. The CDR3 sequence is 15 residues long. With 4 bases removed from V and 4 bases from J, the gap between germline ends came to 17 bases. The germline V gene has CDR1 SGHRS and CDR2 YFSETQ. CDR3 residues: CASSPGDYSLETQYF. DNA for the CDR3: TGCGCCAGCAGCCCTGGAGACTATTCACTAGAGACCCAGTACTTC.

V gene TRBV7-9 combines with J gene TRBJ2-1; 8 positions match TRBD2. In germline, CDR1 is SEHNR, CDR2 FQNEAQ (reference sequence). CDR3 length: 15 residues. V shed 4 bases and J 3 bases; nucleotides not matched to a gene: 5. The CDR3 here is CASSSTAGGYNEQFF. The CDR3, as DNA: TGTGCCAGCAGCTCCACGGCGGGGGGCTACAATGAGCAGTTCTTC.

The chain combines TRBV18 with TRBJ1-4; D is undetermined. The CDR3 sequence is 16 residues long. Germline lookup yields CDR1 KGHSH and CDR2 LQKENI. Trimming removed 2 bases at V and 7 bases at J, with 17 bases between. In nucleotides, the CDR3 is TGTGCCAGCTCACCAGGGGAGAGCGGGTTGATTGAAAAACTGTTTTTT. Translated, it gives CASSPGESGLIEKLFF.

The chain is built from TRBV30 and TRBJ1-1, with a tentative D call TRBD1 (6 bases). The germline V and J ends were trimmed by 5 bases and 6 bases, with 16 bases remaining between them. There are 13 residues in the CDR3. The V gene's germline CDR1 is GTSNPN and CDR2 SVGIG (reference sequence). The CDR3 sequence: CAWGGSDAAEAFF. For the CDR3, the DNA is TGTGCCTGGGGGGGCTCGGACGCCGCTGAAGCTTTCTTT.